Below are 9 T cell receptor beta chains sequenced from a single sample in a study of blood T cell repertoires in COVID-19. Here immunoSEQ multiplex PCR was the method, and the copy in TCRdb shows in-frame clones only, minus some. The repertoire holds about 400,000 clones, around nine tenths seen once, with around 0.91% in the top ten. Input material: PBMCs or T cells enriched from blood (not recorded which). The receptors shown here come from a woman in her twenties or thirties with acute COVID-19.

A single count supports this clone. V is TRBV6-5 and J is TRBJ1-4; D might be TRBD1 (5 bases). Trimming cost V 2 bases and J 3 bases, with 10 bases left between them. Germline V gene sequence: CDR1 MNHEY, CDR2 SVGAGI. This CDR3 region has 15 residues. The CDR3 nucleotides are TGTGCCAGCAGTTACCGGGGGGTTGCTAATGAAAAACTGTTTTTT. Translating gives CASSYRGVANEKLFF.

A single count supports this clone. The chain couples TRBV9 to TRBJ1-1; D may be TRBD1 (5 bases). The germline V gene has CDR1 SGDLS and CDR2 YYNGEE. The V end lost 0 bases, the J end lost 4 bases, and 13 bases lay between the germline ends. The CDR3 is 15 amino acids. The CDR3 region is CASSVDQGESTEAFF. The CDR3 region has the DNA TGTGCCAGCAGCGTAGATCAGGGTGAGAGCACTGAAGCTTTCTTT.

V is TRBV5-1 and J is TRBJ2-3; TRBD1 might be the D (7 bases). This CDR3 spans 15 amino acids. Trimming took 4 bases from V and 2 from J, leaving 14 bases between them. The germline V gene has CDR1 SGHRS and CDR2 YFSETQ. CDR3 bases: TGCGCCAGCAGCCTAACAGGGGAGGCCACAGATACGCAGTATTTT. It codes for CASSLTGEATDTQYF. Full variable domain (missing parts from reference TRBV5-1 and TRBJ2-3): KAGVTQTPRYLIKTRGQQVTLSCSPISGHRSVSWYQQTPGQGLQFLFEYFSETQRNKGNFPGRFSGRQFSNSRSEMNVSTLELGDSALYLCASSLTGEATDTQYFGPGTRLTVL.

The CDR3 DNA follows: TGTGCCAGTGGCGTAAAAGCGGTTGCCGGCACCTACGAGCAGTACTTC. Protein sequence: CASGVKAVAGTYEQYF. The V gene is TRBV19, the J gene TRBJ2-7; D possibly corresponds to TRBD2 (5 bases). The CDR3 covers 16 residues. V dropped 8 bases and J dropped 2 bases, with 22 bases sitting between them. The germline gives CDR1 LNHDA, CDR2 SQIVND (reference sequence).

The chain combines TRBV7-2 with TRBJ1-5; TRBD1 matches at 7 bases. CDR3 length equals 16 residues. The V gene's germline CDR1 is SGHTA and CDR2 FQGNSA. Trimming removed 5 bases from V and 2 bases from J; junction bases left unmatched: 9. The CDR3, as DNA: TGTGCCAGCAGCCTAAGCAGGGGGTCAGGCAATCAGCCCCAGCATTTT. This sequence encodes CASSLSRGSGNQPQHF.

This rearrangement joins TRBV4-2 to TRBJ2-1; a weak D match, TRBD2 (7 bases). V lost 4 bases and J 0 bases, leaving 28 bases between the germline ends. The CDR3 runs 21 residues. CDR1 and CDR2 (germline): LGHNA, YNFKEQ. The CDR3 DNA reads as TGTGCCAGCAGCCCAAGATTTAGAGGGGGGGCCGGGCCGAGCTCCTACAATGAGCAGTTCTTC. This codes for CASSPRFRGGAGPSSYNEQFF.

The V call is TRBV7-3, the J call TRBJ1-2, with 12 bases that match TRBD1. Germline CDR1 SGHTA, CDR2 FQGTGA. V trimming: 3 bases; J trimming: 7 bases; junction bases outside the gene matches: 6. The CDR3 loop spans 15 amino acids. CDR3 amino acids: CASSLGTGGLGGYTF. The CDR3, as DNA: TGTGCCAGCAGCTTGGGGACAGGGGGCTTGGGTGGCTACACCTTC. Supplemented by reference TRBV7-3 and TRBJ1-2, the full variable domain reads GAGVSQTPSNKVTEKGKYVELRCDPISGHTALYWYRQSLGQGPEFLIYFQGTGAADDSGLPNDRFFAVRPEGSVSTLKIQRTERGDSAVYLCASSLGTGGLGGYTFGSGTRLTVV.

The chain employs TRBV7-8 and TRBJ2-1, with 8 bases fitting TRBD2. The V gene end was trimmed by 5 bases and the J gene end by 2 bases; junction bases not matched to a gene: 5. Per germline, CDR1 SGHVS and CDR2 FQNEAQ. The CDR3 covers 15 residues. CDR3 sequence: CASSLPAGAYNEQFF. In DNA form, the CDR3 reads TGTGCCAGCAGCCTACCAGCGGGGGCCTACAATGAGCAGTTCTTC.

The chain is built from TRBV5-1 and TRBJ1-2, with D possibly being TRBD1 (6 bases). V gave up 1 base and J gave up 2 bases, with 12 bases separating them. The germline V gene encodes CDR1 SGHRS and CDR2 YFSETQ. The CDR3 loop spans 15 amino acids. This chain's CDR3 is CASSLFGGTNYGYTF. CDR3 sequence (DNA): TGCGCCAGCAGCTTGTTTGGGGGCACCAACTATGGCTACACCTTC.